What follows are 13 T cell receptor beta chains derived from one specimen sequenced in a study of cytomegalovirus exposure and HLA in healthy donors. PCR was performed using 60 Vbeta and 13 Jbeta primers. Clones were sequenced by immunoSEQ multiplex PCR, and TCRdb holds only the in-frame ones, with some missing. The data show fewer than 100,000 clones, around 80% seen once. Sequenced material: PBMCs. All receptors derive from a male donor in good health and CMV-seronegative.

The V gene is TRBV27, the J gene TRBJ1-4; tentative D call: TRBD1 (6 bases). CDR3 size: 13 residues. Germline V lookup: CDR1 MNHEY, CDR2 SMNVEV (reference sequence). The ends were cut back, 5 bases at V and 8 bases at J, with 12 bases in the middle. CDR3 loop: CASSARTAEKLFF. The CDR3 DNA sequence: TGTGCCAGCAGTGCCCGGACAGCCGAAAAACTGTTTTTT.

This clone has just a few counts. V is TRBV5-1 and J is TRBJ2-3, with 7 positions matching TRBD1. CDR1 and CDR2 (germline): SGHRS, YFSETQ. CDR3 size: 14 residues. Losses at the gene ends were 3 bases for V and 2 bases for J; bases not matched to a gene: 3. DNA of the CDR3: TGCGCCAGCAGCTCCGGACAGGTCACAGATACGCAGTATTTT. It encodes CASSSGQVTDTQYF.

The chain recombines TRBV6-5 with TRBJ1-3, with 7 bases lining up with TRBD1. This CDR3 is 14 amino acids long. Germline V CDR1 and CDR2: MNHEY, SVGAGI. J lost 4 bases, V lost 7 bases, and 7 bases had no gene match. In DNA form, the CDR3 reads TGTGCCAGCACACCTCCAGGGGGGGGAAACACCATATATTTT. It encodes CASTPPGGGNTIYF.

V gene TRBV27 combines with J gene TRBJ2-6; possibly TRBD2 for D (5 bases). The germline gives CDR1 MNHEY, CDR2 SMNVEV (reference sequence). This CDR3 is 18 amino acids long. Trimming stripped 3 bases from V and 0 bases from J, with 15 bases between. CDR3 sequence: CASSFVGSRSSGANVLTF. The CDR3 nucleotides are TGTGCCAGCAGTTTTGTGGGGAGTCGTAGCTCTGGGGCCAACGTCCTGACTTTC. The full variable domain, its missing parts supplied by reference TRBV27 and TRBJ2-6, is EAQVTQNPRYLITVTGKKLTVTCSQNMNHEYMSWYRQDPGLGLRQIYYSMNVEVTDKGDVPEGYKVSRKEKRNFPLILESPSPNQTSLYFCASSFVGSRSSGANVLTFGAGSRLTVL.

By its share, this clone is medium-sized. As DNA, the CDR3 is TGTGCCAGTAGTATTTGGGCAGGGGATGGTCAGCCCCAGCATTTT. Translated, it gives CASSIWAGDGQPQHF. The chain couples TRBV19 to TRBJ1-5, with D maybe TRBD1 (6 bases). Germline CDR1 is LNHDA and CDR2 is SQIVND (reference sequence). This CDR3 spans 15 amino acids. Trimming removed 3 bases at V and 6 bases at J, with 15 bases between.

This clone was seen a few times. The CDR3 is CASRPKYWEGNQPQHF. CDR3 DNA: TGTGCCAGCAGACCAAAGTATTGGGAGGGCAATCAGCCCCAGCATTTT. The chain joins TRBV7-9 to TRBJ1-5; D gene uncertain. With 6 bases removed from V and 2 bases from J, the gap between germline ends came to 17 bases. The CDR3 has 16 amino acids. CDR1 and CDR2 (germline): SEHNR, FQNEAQ (reference sequence).

The CDR3 here is CASSFTGASNTEAFF. CDR3 DNA: TGTGCCAGCAGCTTTACAGGGGCTTCGAACACTGAAGCTTTCTTT. The V and J genes are TRBV5-5 and TRBJ1-1; 7 bases fit TRBD1. Germline lookup yields CDR1 SGHKS and CDR2 YYEKEE (reference sequence). V was pared by 2 bases and J by 1 base, with 5 bases of the junction left unmatched. The CDR3 extends over 15 amino acids.

J is TRBJ1-6 and V is TRBV30; D remains ambiguous. This CDR3 spans 13 amino acids. CDR1 is GTSNPN and CDR2 is SVGIG in the germline V gene (reference sequence). V was cut by 3 bases and J by 10 bases, with 13 bases left in between. The CDR3 is CAWRGGPGSPLHF. In nucleotides, the CDR3 is TGTGCCTGGAGGGGAGGACCGGGATCACCCCTCCACTTT.

The rearrangement links TRBV11-2 to TRBJ2-5; tentatively, D is TRBD1 (6 bases). The CDR3 runs to 15 residues. Trimming stripped 5 bases from V and 2 bases from J, with 15 bases between. From germline, CDR1 is SGHAT and CDR2 FQNNGV. The CDR3 reads CASSTTGQSQETQYF. The CDR3 nucleotides are TGTGCCAGCAGCACCACCGGACAGTCTCAAGAGACCCAGTACTTC.

The V and J genes are TRBV6-5 and TRBJ1-1; 9 bases are a match to TRBD1. V shed 0 bases and J 4 bases; nucleotides not matched to a gene: 6. The length of the CDR3 is 16 residues. Germline lookup yields CDR1 MNHEY and CDR2 SVGAGI. CDR3 amino acids: CASSYSGGTGITEAFF. CDR3 coding DNA: TGTGCCAGCAGTTACTCCGGCGGGACAGGGATCACTGAAGCTTTCTTT.

This clone has more than one count but fewer than ten. V usage is TRBV5-4 and J usage is TRBJ2-5, with D possibly being TRBD2 (6 bases). The germline V gene has CDR1 SGHNT and CDR2 YYREEE (reference sequence). Deletions cut 1 base from V and 9 bases from J, with 16 bases between. The CDR3 extends over 14 amino acids. The CDR3 region has the DNA TGTGCCAGCAGCTTGTCAGGCGGGAATCAGGCCCAGTACTTC. This gives the protein CASSLSGGNQAQYF. Full variable domain (rest looked up from reference TRBV5-4 and TRBJ2-5): ETGVTQSPTHLIKTRGQQVTLRCSSQSGHNTVSWYQQALGQGPQFIFQYYREEENGRGNFPPRFSGLQFPNYSSELNVNALELDDSALYLCASSLSGGNQAQYFGPGTRLLVL.

This chain links TRBV5-5 with TRBJ2-5, with 10 nucleotides matching TRBD1. In germline, CDR1 is SGHKS, CDR2 YYEKEE (reference sequence). There are 14 residues in the CDR3. After removal of 9 bases from V and 6 bases from J, the junction contained 11 bases not matched to a gene. The chain's CDR3 is CATTGTGVLQTQYF. CDR3 coding DNA: TGTGCCACAACCGGGACAGGGGTTCTGCAGACCCAGTACTTC.

Regarding this clone: The sample has other DNA sequences that encode this CDR3 too. The genes are TRBV5-1 and TRBJ2-7; 11 bases agree with TRBD1. With V trimmed by 3 bases and J by 4 bases, 3 bases remained unmatched. Germline V gene lookup returns CDR1 SGHRS and CDR2 YFSETQ. This CDR3 is built from 14 residues. CDR3 coding DNA: TGCGCCAGCAGCTCCGGACAGGGGGCATACGAGCAGTACTTC. Translation: CASSSGQGAYEQYF.